This is a list of T cell receptor beta chains from one sample in a study of cytomegalovirus exposure and HLA in healthy donors. The assay was immunoSEQ multiplex PCR, and TCRdb's table has in-frame clones only and misses some. The sample lists roughly 220,000 clones; about 75% were seen once. The source material was PBMCs. The origin of the receptors is a woman aged 25-40 years in good health and CMV-seronegative. Both conserved end residues are part of each CDR3. The D gene is left open where the match is weak. The listing skips clone size in some rows; elsewhere it reads once, few, many or a size class.

CDR3 protein: CASSPTSSLREQFF
CDR3 DNA: TGTGCCAGCAGCCCGACTAGTTCTTTGCGCGAGCAGTTCTTC
J gene: TRBJ2-1
D gene: -
clone size: few
V gene: TRBV5-4

CDR3 protein: CASSLGQDYEQYF
CDR3 DNA: TGTGCCAGCAGTTTGGGACAGGACTACGAGCAGTACTTC
J gene: TRBJ2-7
D gene: TRBD1
clone size: once
V gene: TRBV6-6

CDR3 protein: CASSPVAGAISEAFF
CDR3 DNA: TGTGCCAGCAGCCCGGTGGCGGGGGCCATTAGTGAAGCTTTCTTT
J gene: TRBJ1-1
D gene: -
clone size: -
V gene: TRBV7-2

CDR3 protein: CSVPVTGVGEKLFF
CDR3 DNA: TGCAGCGTACCCGTGACAGGGGTTGGTGAAAAACTGTTTTTT
J gene: TRBJ1-4
D gene: TRBD1
clone size: -
V gene: TRBV29-1

CDR3 protein: CASSPGGADTQYF
CDR3 DNA: TGTGCCAGCTCACCCGGGGGGGCAGATACGCAGTATTTT
J gene: TRBJ2-3
D gene: TRBD2
clone size: -
V gene: TRBV18

CDR3 protein: CASSYGTGTEAFF
CDR3 DNA: TGCGCCAGCAGCTACGGTACGGGGACTGAAGCTTTCTTT
J gene: TRBJ1-1
D gene: -
clone size: -
V gene: TRBV5-1

CDR3 protein: CASSRASGTHNAEQYF
CDR3 DNA: TGTGCCAGCAGCCGAGCTAGCGGGACTCATAACGCCGAGCAGTACTTC
J gene: TRBJ2-7
D gene: TRBD2
clone size: -
V gene: TRBV7-8

CDR3 protein: CASSVPGGDEQYF
CDR3 DNA: TGTGCCAGCAGCGTCCCCGGGGGTGACGAGCAGTACTTC
J gene: TRBJ2-7
D gene: -
clone size: -
V gene: TRBV13

CDR3 protein: CASSLALFGRTGPEKLFF
CDR3 DNA: TGTGCCAGCAGCTTAGCGCTATTCGGTAGGACAGGCCCTGAAAAACTGTTTTTT
J gene: TRBJ1-4
D gene: TRBD1
clone size: once
V gene: TRBV7-9

CDR3 protein: CASSELGAADTQYF
CDR3 DNA: TGTGCCAGCAGTGAATTGGGGGCTGCAGATACGCAGTATTTT
J gene: TRBJ2-3
D gene: -
clone size: few
V gene: TRBV6-5

CDR3 protein: CASSPGTQETQYF
CDR3 DNA: TGTGCCAGCTCACCCGGTACCCAAGAGACCCAGTACTTC
J gene: TRBJ2-5
D gene: -
clone size: once
V gene: TRBV18

CDR3 protein: CASSPQDRGGNQPQHF
CDR3 DNA: TGCGCCAGCAGCCCTCAGGACAGGGGAGGCAATCAGCCCCAGCATTTT
J gene: TRBJ1-5
D gene: TRBD1
clone size: -
V gene: TRBV4-3

CDR3 protein: CASSKGEGPNTEAFF
CDR3 DNA: TGTGCCAGCAGCAAAGGGGAGGGACCGAACACTGAAGCTTTCTTT
J gene: TRBJ1-1
D gene: -
clone size: -
V gene: TRBV21-1

CDR3 protein: CASSEYRQSNTEAFF
CDR3 DNA: TGTGCCAGCAGTGAATACAGGCAGAGTAACACTGAAGCTTTCTTT
J gene: TRBJ1-1
D gene: -
clone size: -
V gene: TRBV2

CDR3 protein: CAWGDTGGEGTEAFF
CDR3 DNA: TGTGCCTGGGGGGACACTGGTGGGGAGGGCACTGAAGCTTTCTTT
J gene: TRBJ1-1
D gene: -
clone size: few
V gene: TRBV30

CDR3 protein: CASSPRRLVGGANVLTF
CDR3 DNA: TGTGCCAGCTCACCGAGGAGACTGGTCGGGGGGGCCAACGTCCTGACTTTC
J gene: TRBJ2-6
D gene: -
clone size: once
V gene: TRBV18

CDR3 protein: CAISEGESNQPQHF
CDR3 DNA: TGTGCCATCAGTGAGGGGGAGAGCAATCAGCCCCAGCATTTT
J gene: TRBJ1-5
D gene: -
clone size: -
V gene: TRBV10-3

CDR3 protein: CASSLGLAGATDTQYF
CDR3 DNA: TGTGCCAGCAGCTTAGGCCTAGCGGGAGCCACAGATACGCAGTATTTT
J gene: TRBJ2-3
D gene: TRBD2
clone size: -
V gene: TRBV7-9

CDR3 protein: CASSIHGGTETQYF
CDR3 DNA: TGTGCCAGCAGCATCCACGGGGGTACGGAGACCCAGTACTTC
J gene: TRBJ2-5
D gene: -
clone size: -
V gene: TRBV11-3

CDR3 protein: CASSPHSGETQYF
CDR3 DNA: TGTGCCAGCAGCCCACACAGTGGAGAGACCCAGTACTTC
J gene: TRBJ2-5
D gene: -
clone size: -
V gene: TRBV9

CDR3 protein: CASSYSPGKGTEAFF
CDR3 DNA: TGTGCCAGCAGTTACTCGCCAGGGAAGGGCACTGAAGCTTTCTTT
J gene: TRBJ1-1
D gene: -
clone size: -
V gene: TRBV6-6

CDR3 protein: CASSLTGEGGYEQYF
CDR3 DNA: TGTGCCAGCAGCCTCACCGGGGAGGGGGGCTACGAGCAGTACTTC
J gene: TRBJ2-7
D gene: -
clone size: -
V gene: TRBV6-5

CDR3 protein: CASSQVGRGSNQPQHF
CDR3 DNA: TGCGCCAGCAGCCAAGTAGGCAGGGGGAGCAATCAGCCCCAGCATTTT
J gene: TRBJ1-5
D gene: TRBD1
clone size: -
V gene: TRBV4-1

CDR3 protein: CASSSLAGATNEQFF
CDR3 DNA: TGTGCTAGCAGCTCTCTAGCGGGAGCAACGAATGAGCAGTTCTTC
J gene: TRBJ2-1
D gene: TRBD2
clone size: -
V gene: TRBV7-7

CDR3 protein: CASSSGDRWEQYF
CDR3 DNA: TGTGCCAGCAGTTCAGGGGACAGGTGGGAGCAGTACTTC
J gene: TRBJ2-7
D gene: TRBD1
clone size: -
V gene: TRBV27

CDR3 protein: CAWSYWFGGFGNYGYTF
CDR3 DNA: TGTGCCTGGAGTTACTGGTTCGGAGGATTCGGTAACTATGGCTACACCTTC
J gene: TRBJ1-2
D gene: -
clone size: -
V gene: TRBV30

CDR3 protein: CASSVGGGDWQYF
CDR3 DNA: TGTGCCAGCAGCGTTGGAGGGGGGGACTGGCAGTATTTT
J gene: TRBJ2-3
D gene: -
clone size: -
V gene: TRBV9